The next 23 T cell receptor beta chains were all read from a single sample in a study of T cells in Graves' hyperthyroidism and ophthalmopathy. Researchers amplified the TCR beta CDR3 regions from RNA transcripts. Researchers ran a first-round RT-PCR on the TCR CDR3 using the HTBI primer set. TCRdb fed the multiplex PCR reads into MiXCR, producing one record per CDR3 protein. The sample consists of 350,000 or so distinct CDR3 sequences, 17% of them appearing once. Sequencing was performed on blood. All receptors derive from a woman aged 30 to 39 with Graves' hyperthyroidism that later progressed to Graves' ophthalmopathy.

The table lists this clonotype with many counts. The chain employs TRBV20-1 and TRBJ1-1, with D unresolved. Looked up from germline, CDR1 is DFQATT and CDR2 is SNEGSKA (reference sequence). The CDR3 sequence is 13 residues long. The V and J ends lost 6 bases and 3 bases respectively, with 14 bases between them. CDR3 loop: CSANKGLYTEAFF. CDR3 coding DNA: TGCAGTGCGAACAAAGGGCTGTACACTGAAGCTTTCTTT.

This clonotype was seen only a few times. This chain uses TRBV7-9 with TRBJ2-7, with D perhaps TRBD1 (6 bases). The germline gives CDR1 SEHNR, CDR2 FQNEAQ (reference sequence). The CDR3 covers 14 residues. Trimming shortened V by 7 bases and J by 0 bases, and 13 bases separated the two germline ends. The CDR3 loop is CASTPGADSYEQYF. DNA of the CDR3: TGTGCCAGCACACCAGGGGCCGACTCCTACGAGCAGTACTTC.

This clonotype was seen a few times. The chain is built from TRBV28 and TRBJ1-4; a possible D gene is TRBD1 (6 bases). Trimming took 8 bases from V and 7 from J, leaving 11 bases between them. The CDR3 is 12 residues long. Germline V gene lookup returns CDR1 MDHEN and CDR2 SYDVKM. In nucleotides, the CDR3 is TGTGCCAGCGGGACACCGACTGAAAAACTGTTTTTT. Translated, it gives CASGTPTEKLFF.

This clonotype was counted only a few times. This sequence joins TRBV20-1 and TRBJ2-7, with D uncertain. The V end lost 6 bases, the J end lost 2 bases, and 14 bases lay between the germline ends. Germline CDR1 DFQATT, CDR2 SNEGSKA (reference sequence). The CDR3 is made up of 13 amino acids. CDR3 nucleotides: TGCAGTGCGTCGCCTTACACCCCCTACGAGCAGTACTTC. It translates to CSASPYTPYEQYF.

The rearrangement links TRBV3-1 to TRBJ2-1, with 7 bases fitting TRBD2. Germline-derived CDR1 and CDR2 are LGHDT and YNNKEL (reference sequence). CDR3 length equals 21 residues. V lost 0 bases to trimming and J lost 0 bases; unmatched junction nucleotides: 17. CDR3 DNA: TGTGCCAGCAGCCAAGAGATCCGGGGGGAAGACGGACTTAGCTCCTACAATGAGCAGTTCTTC. It is translated as CASSQEIRGEDGLSSYNEQFF.

Many counts were recorded for this clonotype. The rearrangement joins TRBV6-1 to TRBJ1-2, with 8 bases identical to TRBD1. The germline gives CDR1 MNHNS, CDR2 SASEGT. The CDR3 has 17 residues. V lost 11 bases to trimming and J lost 4 bases; unmatched junction nucleotides: 21. The CDR3 here is CAAQGPRAGGFGYGYTF. DNA of the CDR3: TGTGCCGCTCAAGGGCCACGGGCAGGGGGCTTCGGCTATGGCTACACCTTC.

This clonotype was found many times. The chain couples TRBV5-1 to TRBJ2-7; D perhaps matches TRBD2 (7 bases). Germline assignment: CDR1 SGHRS and CDR2 YFSETQ. The CDR3 extends over 15 amino acids. Trimming took off 4 bases at V and 1 base at J, with 15 bases between the two ends. CDR3 region: CASSRGALASYEQYF. Here the CDR3 DNA reads TGCGCCAGCAGCCGGGGGGCCTTAGCGTCCTACGAGCAGTACTTC.

CDR3 nucleotide sequence: TGTGCCAGCAGTTTCCAGCAAACCTACGAGCAGTACTTC. Its translation is CASSFQQTYEQYF. V usage is TRBV27 and J usage is TRBJ2-7, with D unclear. V lost 3 bases and J 2 bases, leaving 8 bases between the germline ends. Germline assignment: CDR1 MNHEY and CDR2 SMNVEV (reference sequence). The length of the CDR3 is 13 residues.

This clonotype was recorded a few times. The V call is TRBV11-2, the J call TRBJ1-2, with TRBD1 matching 11 bases. This CDR3 is built from 17 residues. CDR1 SGHAT and CDR2 FQNNGV come from the germline V gene. After removal of 5 bases from V and 5 bases from J, the junction contained 13 bases not matched to a gene. Here the CDR3 reads CASSRTGGGQGGYGYTF. CDR3 in DNA: TGTGCCAGCAGCCGTACCGGGGGGGGACAGGGGGGGTATGGCTACACCTTC.

This clonotype was detected many times. The gene calls are TRBV7-8 and TRBJ1-4; possibly TRBD1 for D (5 bases). The CDR3 totals 13 residues. V shed 5 bases and J shed 8 bases, with 12 bases lying between them. Germline CDR1 reads SGHVS; CDR2 reads FQNEAQ. The CDR3 here is CASSKGTAEKLFF. The CDR3, as DNA: TGTGCCAGCAGCAAAGGGACCGCGGAAAAACTGTTTTTT.

The chain uses TRBV18 and TRBJ2-3; TRBD2 matches 8 bases. The junction had 16 bases not matched to a gene; V was cut back by 6 bases and J by 11 bases. The CDR3 is made up of 15 amino acids. The V gene's germline CDR1 is KGHSH and CDR2 LQKENI. The CDR3 region is CASSPSGSSVVGQYF. The DNA of the CDR3 is TGTGCCAGCTCGCCAAGCGGGAGTAGTGTCGTTGGGCAGTATTTT. Supplemented by reference TRBV18 and TRBJ2-3, the full variable domain reads NAGVMQNPRHLVRRRGQEARLRCSPMKGHSHVYWYRQLPEEGLKFMVYLQKENIIDESGMPKERFSAEFPKEGPSILRIQQVVRGDSAAYFCASSPSGSSVVGQYFGPGTRLTVL.

In its sample, this clonotype was seen many times. V usage is TRBV10-2 and J usage is TRBJ2-3, with 10 bases lining up with TRBD2. This CDR3 has 16 amino acids. V lost 6 bases, J lost 4 bases, and 10 bases stayed unmatched. Per germline, CDR1 WSHSY and CDR2 SAAADI. In DNA form, the CDR3 reads TGCGCCAGCAGCGGGGGGCTAGCGGGAGTGGCAGATACGCAGTATTTT. The encoded protein is CASSGGLAGVADTQYF.

This clonotype has only a few counts. This chain uses TRBV27 with TRBJ2-1; a weak D match, TRBD2 (5 bases). The CDR3 contains 16 residues. Germline values: CDR1 MNHEY, CDR2 SMNVEV (reference sequence). V lost 0 bases to trimming and J lost 4 bases, with 13 bases between them. The CDR3 here is CASSLSTGGRYNEQFF. The DNA of the CDR3 is TGTGCCAGCAGTTTATCGACTGGCGGGCGTTACAATGAGCAGTTCTTC.

Many counts were recorded for this clonotype. The chain has TRBV7-9 and TRBJ2-1; the match to TRBD1 covers 9 bases. Germline V gene lookup returns CDR1 SEHNR and CDR2 FQNEAQ (reference sequence). V lost 6 bases and J lost 1; bases outside the gene matches: 7. The CDR3 runs to 16 residues. The CDR3 spells CASRPPGQGSYNEQFF. As DNA, the CDR3 is TGTGCCAGCAGGCCACCGGGACAGGGATCCTACAATGAGCAGTTCTTC.

This clonotype occurred many times. The chain recombines TRBV7-2 with TRBJ1-4, with 7 bases matching TRBD1. Germline V gene sequence: CDR1 SGHTA, CDR2 FQGNSA. This CDR3 is 15 amino acids long. V dropped 1 base and J dropped 5; count of bases not matched to a gene: 4. CDR3 protein: CASSLDRGRNEKLFF. CDR3 DNA: TGTGCCAGCAGCTTAGACAGGGGCCGAAATGAAAAACTGTTTTTT.

This clonotype showed up just a few times. CDR3: CASTTSTGIAAKNIQYF. As DNA, the CDR3 is TGTGCCAGCACGACCTCAACAGGGATTGCGGCCAAAAACATTCAGTACTTC. The genes are TRBV6-2 or TRBV6-3 and TRBJ2-4; D might be TRBD1 (6 bases). This CDR3 spans 17 amino acids. The germline V gene encodes CDR1 MNHEY and CDR2 SVGEGT. V was trimmed by 7 bases and J by 1 base, leaving 20 bases between them.

The sample holds one count of this clonotype. The CDR3 DNA follows: TGTGCCAGCAGTCCTCAAGCGGGAAGCCTCTACGAGCAGTACTTC. As protein: CASSPQAGSLYEQYF. V is TRBV27 and J is TRBJ2-7; 7 nucleotides align to TRBD2. The CDR3 has 15 amino acids. Looked up from germline, CDR1 is MNHEY and CDR2 is SMNVEV (reference sequence). Germline trimming cut 5 bases from V and 3 bases from J; bases unmatched to any gene: 10.

In regard to this clonotype: This may arise from a read error, as a much more abundant clone is one base away. V is TRBV7-2 and J is TRBJ2-3, with D unclear. Germline V CDR1 and CDR2: SGHTA, FQGNSA. The CDR3 loop spans 13 amino acids. The V and J ends lost 7 bases and 6 bases respectively, with 14 bases between them. In nucleotides, the CDR3 is TGTGCCAGCAACTTCCCCCGGATTGATACGCAGTATTTT. This translates into CASNFPRIDTQYF.

The table lists this clonotype with a few counts. V is TRBV5-6 and J is TRBJ1-2; D gene uncertain. The CDR3 loop spans 12 amino acids. Trimming pared 2 bases from V and 5 bases from J, leaving 7 bases between. The V gene's germline CDR1 is SGHDT and CDR2 YYEEEE. CDR3 sequence (DNA): TGTGCCAGCAGCTTACCCTTTTATGGCTACACCTTC. Translating it yields CASSLPFYGYTF.

Ten or more counts support this clonotype. This chain links TRBV20-1 with TRBJ2-7; perhaps TRBD2 as D (5 bases). V was pared by 0 bases and J by 1 base, with 13 bases between. CDR3 length: 15 residues. Germline V gene sequence: CDR1 DFQATT, CDR2 SNEGSKA (reference sequence). The CDR3 protein is CSARDRGGGSYEQYF. CDR3 nucleotides: TGCAGTGCTAGAGATCGAGGTGGAGGTTCCTACGAGCAGTACTTC.

This clonotype was recorded many times. This chain connects TRBV28 to TRBJ2-7; tentative D call: TRBD1 (6 bases). The CDR3 has 17 amino acids. Trimming cost V 3 bases and J 0 bases, with 18 bases left between them. The germline V gene encodes CDR1 MDHEN and CDR2 SYDVKM. The CDR3 DNA reads as TGTGCCAGCAGTTTGGGGCCACCCGGGACAACCTCCTACGAGCAGTACTTC. Encoded protein: CASSLGPPGTTSYEQYF.

This clonotype came up a few times. This chain links TRBV12-3 or TRBV12-4 with TRBJ2-5, with a tentative D call TRBD2 (6 bases). V lost 8 bases and J lost 5, with 15 bases in between. The CDR3 loop spans 13 amino acids. Written as DNA, the CDR3 is TGTGCCAGCTTTGGGGAGGCAGGCGAGACCCAGTACTTC. It specifies CASFGEAGETQYF.

This clonotype has ten or more counts. The rearrangement uses TRBV10-3 and TRBJ2-7, with D unresolved. Germline lookup yields CDR1 ENHRY and CDR2 SYGVKD. This CDR3 has 12 residues. The germline V and J ends were trimmed by 3 bases and 6 bases, with 9 bases remaining between them. The CDR3 loop is CAISERYREQYF. CDR3 sequence (DNA): TGTGCCATCAGTGAACGTTACCGCGAGCAGTACTTC.